This T cell receptor (beta chain) was identified in a study of T cells expressing NK-cell markers. This CDR3 contains 13 residues. The germline gives CDR1 DFQATT, CDR2 SNEGSKA (reference sequence). Synthesis of TCR beta cDNA relied on 5'RACE template switching carrying UMIs. TCRdb reprocessed the 5' RACE reads and stores each CDR3 protein as one record, lacking DNA. Recorded for this sample: over 120,000 distinct CDR3 sequences. Of note for this clonotype: Its matching antigen is unknown.

Study observations and caveats: The CD3+CD56-NKG2C+ fraction of four donors was likewise dominated by these clonotypes.

The sample was blood T cells: a sorted CD56 or NKG2C T cell subset, CD4+ or CD8+ T cells, or bulk PBMC T cells (not recorded which). The source of this sequence is a man in his late teens or twenties in good health. The chain carries TRBV20-1 and TRBJ2-1. The CDR3 protein is CSAANQGYNEQFF.